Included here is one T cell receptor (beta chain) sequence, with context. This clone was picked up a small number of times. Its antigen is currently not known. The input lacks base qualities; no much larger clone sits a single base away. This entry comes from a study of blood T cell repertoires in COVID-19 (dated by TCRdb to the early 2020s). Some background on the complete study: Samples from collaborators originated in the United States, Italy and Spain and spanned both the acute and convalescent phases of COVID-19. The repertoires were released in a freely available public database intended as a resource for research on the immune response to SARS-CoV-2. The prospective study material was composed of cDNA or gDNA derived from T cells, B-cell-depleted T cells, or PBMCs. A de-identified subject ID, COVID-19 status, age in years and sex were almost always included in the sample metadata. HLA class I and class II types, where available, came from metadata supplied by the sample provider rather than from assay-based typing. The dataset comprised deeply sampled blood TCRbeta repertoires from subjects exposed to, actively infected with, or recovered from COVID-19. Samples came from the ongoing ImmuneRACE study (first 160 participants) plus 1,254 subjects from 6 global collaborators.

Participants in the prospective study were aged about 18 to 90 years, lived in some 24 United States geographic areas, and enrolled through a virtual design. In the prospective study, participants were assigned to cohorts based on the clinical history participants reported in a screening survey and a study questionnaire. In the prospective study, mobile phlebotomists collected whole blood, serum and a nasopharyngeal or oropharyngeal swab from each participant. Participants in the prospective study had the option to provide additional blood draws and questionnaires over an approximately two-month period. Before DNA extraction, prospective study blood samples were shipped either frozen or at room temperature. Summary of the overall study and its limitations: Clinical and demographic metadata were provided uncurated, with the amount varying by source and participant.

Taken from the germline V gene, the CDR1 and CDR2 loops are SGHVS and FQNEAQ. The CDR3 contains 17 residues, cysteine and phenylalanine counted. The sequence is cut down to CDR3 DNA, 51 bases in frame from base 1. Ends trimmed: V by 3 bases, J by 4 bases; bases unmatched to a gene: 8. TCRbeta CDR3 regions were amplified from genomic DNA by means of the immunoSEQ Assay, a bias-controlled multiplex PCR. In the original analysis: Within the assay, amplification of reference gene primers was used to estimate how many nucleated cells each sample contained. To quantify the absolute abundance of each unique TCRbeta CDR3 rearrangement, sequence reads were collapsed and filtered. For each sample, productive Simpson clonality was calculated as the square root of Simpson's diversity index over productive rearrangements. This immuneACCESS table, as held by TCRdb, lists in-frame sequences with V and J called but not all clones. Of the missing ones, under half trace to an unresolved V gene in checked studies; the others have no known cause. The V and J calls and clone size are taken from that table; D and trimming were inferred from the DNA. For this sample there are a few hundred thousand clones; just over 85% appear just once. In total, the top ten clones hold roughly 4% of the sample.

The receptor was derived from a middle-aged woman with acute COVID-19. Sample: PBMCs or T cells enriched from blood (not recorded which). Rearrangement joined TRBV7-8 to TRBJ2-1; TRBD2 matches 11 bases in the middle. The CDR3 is CASSFGSGTSGYNEQFF. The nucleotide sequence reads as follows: TGTGCCAGCAGCTTCGGATCCGGGACTAGCGGATACAATGAGCAGTTCTTC.